This passage covers 10 T cell receptor beta chains from one sample sequenced in a study of cytomegalovirus exposure and HLA in healthy donors (dated by TCRdb to about 2017). The library was produced with the immunoSEQ multiplex PCR assay. For the multiplex PCR, a mixture combining 60 forward primers for TCR Vbeta segments and 13 reverse primers for TCR Jbeta segments was used. TCRdb retrieved this table from immuneACCESS and kept in-frame rearrangements only. Not all clones are present; in checked studies, unresolved V genes account for under half, and no reason is known for the remainder. This sample holds some 160,000 clones; 65% to 85% were observed only once. The ten largest clones represent 7% of the sample. The sequenced material came from PBMCs. The receptors stem from a woman between 40 and 50 years old in good health and CMV-seropositive.

The rearrangement joins TRBV9 to TRBJ1-1, with TRBD1 as a possible D gene (6 bases). From germline, CDR1 is SGDLS and CDR2 YYNGEE. This CDR3 spans 13 amino acids. V was cut by 2 bases and J by 5 bases, with 10 bases left in between. The DNA for the CDR3 is TGTGCCAGCAGCGTGGGGGCTAGGACTGAAGCTTTCTTT. It codes for CASSVGARTEAFF. The full variable domain, with the rest looked up from reference TRBV9 and TRBJ1-1, is DSGVTQTPKHLITATGQRVTLRCSPRSGDLSVYWYQQSLDQGLQFLIQYYNGEERAKGNILERFSAQQFPDLHSELNLSSLELGDSALYFCASSVGARTEAFFGQGTRLTVV.

The chain combines TRBV5-1 with TRBJ2-7, with 15 bases aligning to TRBD2. V trimming: 2 bases; J trimming: 4 bases; junction bases outside the gene matches: 1. The CDR3 length is 15 residues. In germline, CDR1 is SGHRS, CDR2 YFSETQ. CDR3 sequence reads: CASSLGTSGGYEQYF. The CDR3 nucleotides are TGCGCCAGCAGCTTAGGGACTAGCGGGGGGTACGAGCAGTACTTC.

The chain employs TRBV5-1 and TRBJ2-7, with TRBD1 identical over 7 bases. Germline-derived CDR1 and CDR2 are SGHRS and YFSETQ. The CDR3 has 14 amino acids. Trimming removed 6 bases from V and 1 base from J; junction bases left unmatched: 7. CDR3 residues: CASTPGDRSYEQYF. CDR3 coding DNA: TGCGCCAGCACCCCCGGGGACAGATCCTACGAGCAGTACTTC.

The chain joins TRBV5-1 to TRBJ1-1, with D possibly TRBD1 on 6 matching bases. Trimming left V 7 bases short and J 4 bases short, with 17 bases between. CDR3 length: 14 amino acids. CDR1 and CDR2 from the germline V gene are SGHRS and YFSETQ. CDR3 amino acids: CASAMGGLATEAFF. Written as DNA, the CDR3 is TGCGCCAGCGCCATGGGGGGGCTGGCCACTGAAGCTTTCTTT.

The chain links TRBV28 to TRBJ2-1, with 7 positions matching TRBD2. Germline loops: CDR1 MDHEN, CDR2 SYDVKM. The V and J ends lost 3 bases and 6 bases, in that order; junction bases with no gene match: 5. The CDR3 runs to 14 residues. The CDR3 DNA reads as TGTGCCAGCAGTTTTTTGCGGGGGATCAATGAGCAGTTCTTC. Translation gives CASSFLRGINEQFF.

This clone was detected only a few times. The chain is built from TRBV5-1 and TRBJ2-7, with 10 bases that match TRBD2. The germline V gene has CDR1 SGHRS and CDR2 YFSETQ. The CDR3 loop spans 15 amino acids. With 1 base clipped from V and 2 bases from J, the junction kept 3 bases outside the gene matches. Written as DNA, the CDR3 is TGCGCCAGCAGCTTGTCTAGCGGGGGAACCTACGAGCAGTACTTC. This encodes CASSLSSGGTYEQYF.

In this sample, this clone turned up a few times. The chain uses TRBV15 and TRBJ1-2; D is undetermined. The length of the CDR3 is 13 residues. The germline CDR1 and CDR2 sequences are LNHNV and YYDKDF (reference sequence). Trimming took 3 bases from V and 7 from J, leaving 12 bases between them. CDR3 sequence: CATSSGVVSGYTF. Written as DNA, the CDR3 is TGTGCCACCAGCAGCGGGGTAGTCAGTGGCTACACCTTC.

The rearrangement uses TRBV5-4 and TRBJ2-5, with a tentative D call TRBD2 (5 bases). Germline V gene lookup returns CDR1 SGHNT and CDR2 YYREEE (reference sequence). Trimming cost V 0 bases and J 5 bases, with 8 bases left between them. This CDR3 has 13 residues. DNA of the CDR3: TGTGCCAGCAGCTTGGAGGGAGAGGAGACCCAGTACTTC. As protein: CASSLEGEETQYF. Combining the CDR3 with reference TRBV5-4 and TRBJ2-5 gives the whole variable domain ETGVTQSPTHLIKTRGQQVTLRCSSQSGHNTVSWYQQALGQGPQFIFQYYREEENGRGNFPPRFSGLQFPNYSSELNVNALELDDSALYLCASSLEGEETQYFGPGTRLLVL.

The chain joins TRBV11-2 to TRBJ2-7, with D perhaps TRBD2 (6 bases). This CDR3 comprises 15 residues. Trimming shortened V by 5 bases and J by 7 bases, and 21 bases separated the two germline ends. The germline gives CDR1 SGHAT, CDR2 FQNNGV. CDR3 amino acids: CASSKGLQGMGEQYF. CDR3 coding DNA: TGTGCCAGCAGCAAGGGACTCCAAGGAATGGGTGAGCAGTACTTC.

CDR3 sequence (DNA): TGTGCCAGCAGTGTGCGGTTAGTCTCTGGGGCCAACGTCCTGACTTTC. It yields the protein CASSVRLVSGANVLTF. The chain links TRBV2 to TRBJ2-6; the D is unclear. The V gene lost 4 bases and the J gene lost 0 bases, with 10 bases spanning the gap. This CDR3 is 16 amino acids long. Germline values: CDR1 SNHLY, CDR2 FYNNEI.